This T cell receptor (beta chain) was sequenced for a study of blood T cell repertoires in COVID-19. The germline V gene encodes CDR1 KGHDR and CDR2 SFDVKD. This CDR3 spans 16 amino acids. Trimming stripped 1 base from V and 0 bases from J, with 9 bases between. Generated by immunoSEQ multiplex PCR, the TCRdb table keeps only in-frame clones and is missing some. Of under 150,000 clones listed, roughly nine tenths are singletons. V usage is TRBV24-1 and J usage is TRBJ2-1; the D gene is possibly TRBD2 (5 bases). The clonotype was recovered from a man aged 45-65 years with active COVID-19. The sequenced sample consisted of peripheral blood. The CDR3 protein is CATSDLRGSSYNEQFF. The CDR3 DNA is TGTGCCACCAGTGATTTACGTGGGAGCTCCTACAATGAGCAGTTCTTC.